The sequence of this TCR beta chain was determined in a study of T cell changes during pregnancy in multiple sclerosis. This table comes from immunoSEQ multiplex PCR, and its TCRdb copy is limited to in-frame clones, with some not included. Altogether about 38,000 clones are present, about 91% being singletons, with the ten largest covering 12%. The CDR3 covers 15 residues. V was trimmed by 3 bases and J by 5 bases, leaving 17 bases between them. CDR1 SGDLS and CDR2 YYNGEE come from the germline V gene. The material was CD8+ T cells from peripheral blood mononuclear cells, obtained after pregnancy. The chain uses TRBV9 and TRBJ1-2; D not certain. The receptor's source is a female donor with multiple sclerosis, enrolled in a pregnancy study. The CDR3 bases are TGTGCCAGCAGCGGGGCCTGGGAGAGAGGATATGGCTACACCTTC. Encoded protein: CASSGAWERGYGYTF.